A single sample gave rise to the 3 T cell receptor beta chains below, sequenced in a study of blood T cell repertoires in COVID-19. TCRdb's table, derived via immunoSEQ multiplex PCR, lists solely in-frame clones and lacks some. Of just over 650,000 clones listed, 80% to 90% are singletons. Sequenced: peripheral blood. The receptors here all came from a woman aged 18-29 years with acute or convalescent COVID-19.

The gene calls are TRBV4-3 and TRBJ2-1; D is undetermined. CDR1 is LGHNA, CDR2 YSLEER, per germline. The CDR3 runs to 15 residues. Trimming removed 1 base from V and 1 base from J, with 8 bases in between. CDR3 loop: CASSQVSRSYNEQFF. The CDR3 coding sequence is TGCGCCAGCAGCCAAGTTAGCAGATCCTACAATGAGCAGTTCTTC.

V and J are TRBV15 and TRBJ1-4; D call uncertain. Germline CDR1 reads LNHNV; CDR2 reads YYDKDF (reference sequence). This CDR3 has 16 amino acids. V was clipped by 2 bases and J by 0 bases, with 10 bases between them. CDR3 residues: CATSRLPGPTNEKLFF. Here the CDR3 DNA reads TGTGCCACCAGCAGACTCCCTGGGCCAACTAATGAAAAACTGTTTTTT.

The count of this clone is one. CDR3 bases: TGTGCCAGCAGTTTATCTGGGGGCAAGCAGTACTTC. Its protein product is CASSLSGGKQYF. The V gene is TRBV27, the J gene TRBJ2-7, with a weak D call TRBD1 (6 bases). V was pared by 0 bases and J by 8 bases, with 8 bases between. Per germline, CDR1 MNHEY and CDR2 SMNVEV (reference sequence). This CDR3 contains 12 residues.